The 18 T cell receptor beta chains in this list originate from one sample, sequenced in a study of CXCR3-negative and CXCR3-positive naive CD8 T cells. These TCRs are of unknown antigen specificity. 5' RACE with UMI labels generated the TRB cDNA libraries. For each CDR3 protein, TCRdb gives one entry from its re-call of the 5' RACE reads, without DNA. The ten top clones account for approximately 0.56%, within a sample of about 51,000 distinct CDR3 sequences. Notes on the study in general: Higher TRB CDR3 hydrophobicity marked CXCR3-positive naive cells relative to CXCR3-negative naive cells.

Sequenced sample: naive CXCR3+ CD8+ T cells from blood. This sample's subset: CD45RO-CCR7+CD27+CD95- naive CD8+ T cells expressing CXCR3 (TNR3+). All receptors come from a human donor in good health. Some clones in this sample may be carry-over from other donors' samples.

The gene calls are TRBV11-2 and TRBJ2-7; TCRdb's D gene call, TRBD1, goes unchecked for lack of DNA. Per the germline V gene, CDR1 is SGHAT and CDR2 is FQNNGV. The CDR3 runs 16 residues. This chain's CDR3 is CASSLLSGTGPYEQYF.

The gene calls are TRBV28 and TRBJ1-1. Germline CDR1 is MDHEN and CDR2 is SYDVKM. CDR3 size: 15 residues. The CDR3 sequence: CASSTFRGGGTEAFF.

The chain joins TRBV12-3 or TRBV12-4 to TRBJ2-5. The CDR3 extends over 12 amino acids. The CDR3 is CASSPVTETQYF.

The chain joins TRBV4-3 to TRBJ2-7; TCRdb's D call, TRBD1, is unchecked because there is no DNA. The CDR3 is 15 amino acids. The germline CDR1 and CDR2 sequences are LGHNA and YSLEER. CDR3 sequence reads: CASSPGTQLLYEQYF.

The gene calls are TRBV28 and TRBJ1-5. Germline V gives CDR1 MDHEN, CDR2 SYDVKM. This CDR3 spans 14 amino acids. The CDR3 reads CASSLSQVGQPQHF.

This chain joins TRBV6-2 or TRBV6-3 and TRBJ2-7. Germline assignment: CDR1 MNHEY and CDR2 SVGEGT. The CDR3 sequence is 12 residues long. This CDR3 is CASSYEGIKQYF.

This CDR3 reads CASSTQQGASTEAFF. The chain couples TRBV13 to TRBJ1-1; the TCRdb call, TRBD1, lacks DNA for checking. The CDR3 covers 15 residues. Per germline, CDR1 PRHDT and CDR2 FYEKMQ (reference sequence).

The rearrangement uses TRBV27 and TRBJ1-5; the TCRdb call, TRBD1, lacks DNA for checking. This CDR3 has 16 residues. Per germline, CDR1 MNHEY and CDR2 SMNVEV (reference sequence). The CDR3 loop reads CASRRDRGEYNQPQHF.

The chain has TRBV4-3 and TRBJ2-3; absent DNA, TCRdb's TRBD1 call cannot be checked. The germline V gene encodes CDR1 LGHNA and CDR2 YSLEER. The length of the CDR3 is 15 residues. The CDR3 protein is CASSQDGAVTDTQYF.

V gene TRBV21-1 combines with J gene TRBJ2-3; TCRdb lists TRBD1, though no DNA is available to test this call. TRBV21-1 is a recognized pseudogene. The CDR3 is 16 amino acids. The CDR3 here is CASGPRDRGRKDTQYF.

The V gene is TRBV9, the J gene TRBJ2-2; absent DNA, TCRdb's TRBD1 call cannot be checked. The CDR3 runs to 16 residues. Germline assignment: CDR1 SGDLS and CDR2 YYNGEE. CDR3 protein: CASSGPGTGLAGELFF.

The J gene is TRBJ2-3, the V gene TRBV12-3 or TRBV12-4; TCRdb selects TRBD1, and the lack of DNA leaves this call unchecked. The CDR3 runs to 15 residues. CDR3 amino acids: CASSVGQGSTDTQYF.

The chain combines TRBV5-8 with TRBJ2-1. The germline gives CDR1 SGHTS, CDR2 YDEGEE. This CDR3 contains 14 residues. The chain's CDR3 is CASSWGRYYNEQFF.

This CDR3 reads CASSSFLGGSYEQYF. This chain links TRBV7-2 with TRBJ2-7; the D call of TRBD1 rests on TCRdb alone, since no DNA is present to check it. Germline CDR1 and CDR2: SGHTA and FQGNSA. The CDR3 sequence is 15 residues long.

The V gene is TRBV6-5, the J gene TRBJ1-4. This CDR3 has 14 residues. Germline V gene sequence: CDR1 MNHEY, CDR2 SVGAGI. The CDR3 sequence: CASSYTYANEKLFF.

The chain carries TRBV25-1 and TRBJ1-2. This CDR3 has 15 amino acids. CDR1 and CDR2 (germline): MGHDK, SYGVNS. CDR3 residues: CASSEARASNYGYTF.

This chain uses TRBV23-1 with TRBJ2-1; TCRdb lists TRBD2, though no DNA is available to test this call. TRBV23-1 is identified as an open reading frame with a role that is uncertain. The CDR3 runs 15 residues. The CDR3 loop is CARGTSGGDYNEQFF.

This chain links TRBV7-7 with TRBJ2-7; TCRdb proposes TRBD1, but this gene call is untestable without DNA. The CDR3 spans 18 residues. Germline lookup yields CDR1 SSHAT and CDR2 FNYEAQ (reference sequence). Here the CDR3 reads CASSLVASAQFCSYEQYF.